This TCR beta chain was sequenced during a study of beta chain features in type 1 diabetes. Findings and limits, study-wide: Resolution of whether HLA type affects TCRB rearrangement was not achieved here. Healthy donors had naive, central memory and Treg TCRB repertoires that appeared less similar than those seen among patients. Researchers report that Type 1 diabetes patients had moderately but significantly shorter TCRB CDR3s across all four CD4+ subsets.

This clone was counted a few times. Its matching antigen is unknown. The CDR3 consists of 17 residues. From germline, CDR1 is LNHNV and CDR2 YYDKDF (reference sequence). The V gene lost 1 base and the J gene lost 0 bases, with 14 bases spanning the gap. Sequenced material consisted of expressed TCRB transcripts (all of the isolated RNA was reverse transcribed). Profiled with immunoSEQ multiplex PCR; TCRdb holds only in-frame clones, not every one. The sample lists approximately 170,000 clones, about 63% occurring once. Purity (above 95%) was reached by all sorted populations. The sequenced sample was naive CD4+ T cells from blood. The genes are TRBV15 and TRBJ2-3; a possible D gene is TRBD1 (6 bases). The receptor's source is a young man with type 1 diabetes. The CDR3 sequence is CATSRGPAGDSTDTQYF. The CDR3 region has the DNA TGTGCCACCAGCAGAGGTCCGGCAGGGGACAGCACAGATACGCAGTATTTT.